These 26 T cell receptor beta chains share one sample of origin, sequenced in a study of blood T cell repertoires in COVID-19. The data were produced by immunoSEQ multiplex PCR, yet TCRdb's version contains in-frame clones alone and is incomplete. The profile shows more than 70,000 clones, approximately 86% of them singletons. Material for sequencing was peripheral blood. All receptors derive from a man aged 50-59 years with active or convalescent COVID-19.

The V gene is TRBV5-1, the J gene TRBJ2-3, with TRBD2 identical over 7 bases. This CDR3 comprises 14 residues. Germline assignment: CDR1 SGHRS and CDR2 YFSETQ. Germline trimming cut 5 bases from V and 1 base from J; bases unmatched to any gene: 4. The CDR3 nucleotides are TGCGCCAGCAGTCCGAGCGGGGGCACAGATACGCAGTATTTT. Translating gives CASSPSGGTDTQYF.

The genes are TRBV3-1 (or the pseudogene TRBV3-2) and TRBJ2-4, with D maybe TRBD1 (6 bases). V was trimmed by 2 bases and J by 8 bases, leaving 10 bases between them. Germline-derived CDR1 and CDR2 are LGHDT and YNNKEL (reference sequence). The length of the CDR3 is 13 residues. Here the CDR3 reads CASSQQGSDIQYF. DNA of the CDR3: TGTGCCAGCAGCCAACAGGGGTCGGACATTCAGTACTTC.

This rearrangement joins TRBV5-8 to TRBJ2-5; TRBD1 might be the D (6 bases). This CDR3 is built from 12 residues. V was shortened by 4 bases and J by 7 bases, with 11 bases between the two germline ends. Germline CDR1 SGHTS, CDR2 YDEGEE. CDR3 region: CASSLTGRTQYF. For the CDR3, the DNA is TGTGCCAGCAGCCTCACAGGGCGGACCCAGTACTTC.

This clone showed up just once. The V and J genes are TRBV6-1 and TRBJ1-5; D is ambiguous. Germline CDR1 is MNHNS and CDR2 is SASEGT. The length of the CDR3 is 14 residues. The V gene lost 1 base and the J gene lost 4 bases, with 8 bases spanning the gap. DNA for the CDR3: TGTGCCAGCAGTGAAGTGGGCGGGAATCAGCCCCAGCATTTT. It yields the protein CASSEVGGNQPQHF.

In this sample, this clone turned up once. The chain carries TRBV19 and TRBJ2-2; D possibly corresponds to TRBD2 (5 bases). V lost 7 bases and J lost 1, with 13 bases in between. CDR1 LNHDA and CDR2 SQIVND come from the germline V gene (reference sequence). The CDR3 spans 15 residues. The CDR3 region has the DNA TGTGCCAGTACCCCCCCCGGGATGAACACCGGGGAGCTGTTTTTT. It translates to CASTPPGMNTGELFF.

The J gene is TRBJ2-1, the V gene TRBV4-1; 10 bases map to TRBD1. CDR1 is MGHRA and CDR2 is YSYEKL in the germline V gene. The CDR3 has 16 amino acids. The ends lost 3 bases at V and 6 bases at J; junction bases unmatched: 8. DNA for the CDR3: TGCGCCAGCAGCCACCCACCGGGACAGGGGTTCAATGAGCAGTTCTTC. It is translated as CASSHPPGQGFNEQFF.

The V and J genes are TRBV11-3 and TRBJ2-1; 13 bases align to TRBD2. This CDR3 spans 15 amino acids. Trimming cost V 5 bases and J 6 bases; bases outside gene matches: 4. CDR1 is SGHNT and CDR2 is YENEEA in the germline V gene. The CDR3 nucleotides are TGTGCCAGCAGCCGACTAGCGGGGGGCCTCAATGAGCAGTTCTTC. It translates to CASSRLAGGLNEQFF.

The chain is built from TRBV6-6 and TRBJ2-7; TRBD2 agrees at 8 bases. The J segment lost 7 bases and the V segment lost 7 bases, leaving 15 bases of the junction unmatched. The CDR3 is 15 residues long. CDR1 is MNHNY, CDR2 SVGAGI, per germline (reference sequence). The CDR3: CASTPTRGAAWEQYF. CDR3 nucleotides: TGTGCCAGCACCCCGACGCGGGGGGCGGCATGGGAGCAGTACTTC.

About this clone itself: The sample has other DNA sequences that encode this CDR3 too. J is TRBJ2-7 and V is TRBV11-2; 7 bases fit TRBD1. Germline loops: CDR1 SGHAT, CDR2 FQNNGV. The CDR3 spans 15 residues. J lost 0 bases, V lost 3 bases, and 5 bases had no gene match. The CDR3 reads CASSLGTGDSYEQYF. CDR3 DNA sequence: TGTGCCAGCAGCTTGGGAACAGGGGACTCCTACGAGCAGTACTTC.

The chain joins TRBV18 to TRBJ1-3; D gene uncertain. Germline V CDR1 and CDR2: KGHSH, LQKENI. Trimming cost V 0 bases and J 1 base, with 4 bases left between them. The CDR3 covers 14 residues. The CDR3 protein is CASSPPGSGNTIYF. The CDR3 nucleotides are TGTGCCAGCTCACCACCCGGGTCTGGAAACACCATATATTTT.

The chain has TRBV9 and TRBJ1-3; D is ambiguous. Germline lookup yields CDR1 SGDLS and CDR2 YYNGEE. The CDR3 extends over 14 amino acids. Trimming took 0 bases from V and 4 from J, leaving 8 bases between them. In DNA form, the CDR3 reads TGTGCCAGCAGCGTAGGTTCGGGGGGAAACACCATATATTTT. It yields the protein CASSVGSGGNTIYF.

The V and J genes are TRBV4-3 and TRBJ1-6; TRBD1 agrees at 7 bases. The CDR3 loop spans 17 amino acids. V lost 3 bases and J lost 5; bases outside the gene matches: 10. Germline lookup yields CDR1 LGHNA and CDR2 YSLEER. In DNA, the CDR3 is TGCGCCAGCAGCCAGGGCGACCGGGACAGAGATAATTCACCCCTCCACTTT. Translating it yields CASSQGDRDRDNSPLHF.

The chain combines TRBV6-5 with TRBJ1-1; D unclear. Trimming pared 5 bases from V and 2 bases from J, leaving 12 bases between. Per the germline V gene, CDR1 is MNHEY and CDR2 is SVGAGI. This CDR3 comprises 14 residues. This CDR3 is CASSPLQVNTEAFF. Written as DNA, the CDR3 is TGTGCCAGCAGTCCACTCCAGGTCAACACTGAAGCTTTCTTT.

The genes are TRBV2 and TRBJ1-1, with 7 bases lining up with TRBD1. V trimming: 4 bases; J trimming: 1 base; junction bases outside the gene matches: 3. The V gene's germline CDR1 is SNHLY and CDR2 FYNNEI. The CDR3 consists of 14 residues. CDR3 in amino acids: CASSVQGTNTEAFF. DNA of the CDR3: TGTGCCAGCAGTGTACAGGGGACGAACACTGAAGCTTTCTTT.

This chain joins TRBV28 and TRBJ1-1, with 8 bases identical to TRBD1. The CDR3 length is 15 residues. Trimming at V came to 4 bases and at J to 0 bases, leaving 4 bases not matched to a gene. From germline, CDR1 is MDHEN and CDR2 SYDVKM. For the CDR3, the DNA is TGTGCCAGCAGTTCCCAGGGGGCGATGAACACTGAAGCTTTCTTT. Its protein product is CASSSQGAMNTEAFF.

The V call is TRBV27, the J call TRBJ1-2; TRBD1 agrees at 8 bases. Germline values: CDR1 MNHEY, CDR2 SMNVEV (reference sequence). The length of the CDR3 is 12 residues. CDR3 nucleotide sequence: TGTGTGAGCTGGACAGGGCGGGGCGGCTACACCTTC. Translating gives CVSWTGRGGYTF.

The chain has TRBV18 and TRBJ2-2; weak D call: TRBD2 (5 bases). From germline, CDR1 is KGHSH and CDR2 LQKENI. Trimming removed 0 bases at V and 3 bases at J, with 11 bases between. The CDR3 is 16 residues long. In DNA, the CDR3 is TGTGCCAGCTCACCACCGTTCGGGATTGACACCGGGGAGCTGTTTTTT. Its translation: CASSPPFGIDTGELFF.

The CDR3 coding sequence is TGCGCCAGCAGCACAGGGACCTATGGCTACACCTTC. It yields the protein CASSTGTYGYTF. The chain has TRBV10-1 and TRBJ1-2; possibly TRBD1 for D (6 bases). The germline V gene encodes CDR1 WNHNN and CDR2 SYGVQD (reference sequence). Trimming removed 6 bases at V and 4 bases at J, with 9 bases between. The length of the CDR3 is 12 residues.

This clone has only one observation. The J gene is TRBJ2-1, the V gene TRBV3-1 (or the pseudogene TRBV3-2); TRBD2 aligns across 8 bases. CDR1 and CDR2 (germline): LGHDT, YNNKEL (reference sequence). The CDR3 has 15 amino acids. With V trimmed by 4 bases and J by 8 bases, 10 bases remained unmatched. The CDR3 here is CASSLLAGGLDEQFF. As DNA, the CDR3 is TGTGCCAGCAGCCTCTTGGCGGGGGGTTTGGATGAGCAGTTCTTC.

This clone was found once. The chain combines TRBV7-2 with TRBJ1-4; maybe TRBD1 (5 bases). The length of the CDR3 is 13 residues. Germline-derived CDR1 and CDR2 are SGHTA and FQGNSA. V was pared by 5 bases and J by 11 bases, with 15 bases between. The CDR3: CASSPQGEGKLFF. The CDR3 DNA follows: TGTGCCAGCAGCCCCCAAGGGGAGGGGAAACTGTTTTTT.

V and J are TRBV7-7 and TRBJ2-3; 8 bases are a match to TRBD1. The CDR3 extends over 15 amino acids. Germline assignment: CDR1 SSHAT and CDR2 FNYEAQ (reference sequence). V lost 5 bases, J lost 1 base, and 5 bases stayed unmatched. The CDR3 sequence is CASSPGTGRTDTQYF. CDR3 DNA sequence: TGTGCCAGCAGCCCCGGGACAGGACGCACAGATACGCAGTATTTT.

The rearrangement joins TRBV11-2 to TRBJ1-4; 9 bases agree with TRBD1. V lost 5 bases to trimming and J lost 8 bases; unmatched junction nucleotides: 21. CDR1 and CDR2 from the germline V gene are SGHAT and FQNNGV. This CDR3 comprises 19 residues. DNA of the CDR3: TGTGCCAGCAGCGAGAGAGGGGACAGGGCGGTTGGGGGGAAGGAAAAACTGTTTTTT. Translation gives CASSERGDRAVGGKEKLFF.

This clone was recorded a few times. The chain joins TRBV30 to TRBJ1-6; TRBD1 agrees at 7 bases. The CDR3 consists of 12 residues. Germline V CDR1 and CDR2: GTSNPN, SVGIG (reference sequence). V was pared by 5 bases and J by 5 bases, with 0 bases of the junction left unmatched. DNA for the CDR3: TGTGCCTGGGACAGGGATAATTCACCCCTCCACTTT. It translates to CAWDRDNSPLHF.

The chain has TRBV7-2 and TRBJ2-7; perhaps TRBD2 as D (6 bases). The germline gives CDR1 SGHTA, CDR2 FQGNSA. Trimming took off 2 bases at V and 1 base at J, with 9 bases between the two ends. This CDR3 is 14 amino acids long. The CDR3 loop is CASSLRRGSYEQYF. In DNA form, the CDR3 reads TGTGCCAGCAGCTTAAGGCGGGGTTCCTACGAGCAGTACTTC.

The CDR3 nucleotides are TGTGCCTGGAGTGTACAGGATAATGAAAAACTGTTTTTT. It yields the protein CAWSVQDNEKLFF. The J gene is TRBJ1-4, the V gene TRBV30; D is perhaps TRBD1 (5 bases). Trimming pared 0 bases from V and 4 bases from J, leaving 6 bases between. The CDR3 sequence is 13 residues long. The germline V gene has CDR1 GTSNPN and CDR2 SVGIG (reference sequence).

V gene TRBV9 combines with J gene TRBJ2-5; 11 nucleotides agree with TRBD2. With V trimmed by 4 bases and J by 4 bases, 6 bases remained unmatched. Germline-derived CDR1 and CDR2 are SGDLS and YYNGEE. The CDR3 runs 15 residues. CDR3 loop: CASSSTGTSGETQYF. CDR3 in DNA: TGTGCCAGCAGCTCAACCGGGACTAGCGGAGAGACCCAGTACTTC.